This entry lists 18 T cell receptor beta chains sequenced from one sample in a study of shared clonotypes between healthy human individuals. Using immunoSEQ multiplex PCR, the repertoire was profiled, and TCRdb retains in-frame clones only, with some absent. The data contain some 2,400,000 clones, roughly 95% of them singletons. The sample consisted of naive CD4+ T cells sorted from blood. The sample's subset: CD45RA+ positively selected. The receptors come from a man aged 18 to 30 in good health.

The DNA for the CDR3 is TGCAGTGCTCGGTGGATGGGCTACACCTTC. Its protein is CSARWMGYTF. The chain links TRBV20-1 to TRBJ1-2, with no clear D. This CDR3 region has 10 residues. Trimming left V 5 bases short and J 8 bases short, with 9 bases between. Germline V gene sequence: CDR1 DFQATT, CDR2 SNEGSKA (reference sequence).

This chain uses TRBV19 with TRBJ2-4; TRBD1 aligns across 8 bases. The CDR3 covers 13 residues. The germline V gene encodes CDR1 LNHDA and CDR2 SQIVND (reference sequence). The J segment lost 9 bases and the V segment lost 3 bases, leaving 4 bases of the junction unmatched. The CDR3 loop reads CASSMSGGVIQYF. The CDR3 region has the DNA TGTGCCAGTAGTATGTCAGGGGGCGTCATTCAGTACTTC.

In this sample, this clone turned up once. The chain combines TRBV5-4 with TRBJ2-7; the match to TRBD1 covers 7 bases. With 1 base clipped from V and 2 bases from J, the junction kept 6 bases outside the gene matches. CDR1 and CDR2 from the germline V gene are SGHNT and YYREEE (reference sequence). The CDR3 covers 15 residues. In DNA form, the CDR3 reads TGTGCCAGCAGCTTGTTCGACAGGGAGACCTACGAGCAGTACTTC. This sequence encodes CASSLFDRETYEQYF. The full variable domain, in which reference TRBV5-4 and TRBJ2-7 provide the parts outside the CDR3, is ETGVTQSPTHLIKTRGQQVTLRCSSQSGHNTVSWYQQALGQGPQFIFQYYREEENGRGNFPPRFSGLQFPNYSSELNVNALELDDSALYLCASSLFDRETYEQYFGPGTRLTVT.

CDR3 nucleotides: TGCGCCAGCAGCCAAGACAGCTATGGCTACACCTTC. Protein: CASSQDSYGYTF. The chain recombines TRBV5-1 with TRBJ1-2, with a possible D match to TRBD1 (5 bases). The CDR3 consists of 12 residues. CDR1 is SGHRS and CDR2 is YFSETQ in the germline V gene. The ends were cut back, 4 bases at V and 4 bases at J, with 8 bases in the middle.

This rearrangement joins TRBV27 to TRBJ2-1; 9 positions match TRBD2. The CDR3 is 16 residues long. Per germline, CDR1 MNHEY and CDR2 SMNVEV (reference sequence). Trimming took 6 bases from V and 2 from J; bases not matched to a gene: 8. DNA for the CDR3: TGTGCCAGCAGCCCGAGGGCGGGAGGGGCCTACAATGAGCAGTTCTTC. Its protein product is CASSPRAGGAYNEQFF.

In this sample, this clone turned up once. J is TRBJ1-1 and V is TRBV5-6; maybe TRBD1 (5 bases). The CDR3 totals 12 residues. The germline V gene encodes CDR1 SGHDT and CDR2 YYEEEE. V was cut by 3 bases and J by 8 bases, with 11 bases left in between. This CDR3 reads CASSSGGTEAFF. In nucleotides, the CDR3 is TGTGCCAGCAGCTCTGGCGGGACGGAAGCTTTCTTT. The full variable domain, completed using reference TRBV5-6 and TRBJ1-1, is DAGVTQSPTHLIKTRGQQVTLRCSPKSGHDTVSWYQQALGQGPQFIFQYYEEEERQRGNFPDRFSGHQFPNYSSELNVNALLLGDSALYLCASSSGGTEAFFGQGTRLTVV.

This clone occurred once. The gene calls are TRBV30 and TRBJ2-7; 7 positions match TRBD1. Unmatched junction bases numbered 9, after V lost 0 bases and J lost 1 base. The germline gives CDR1 GTSNPN, CDR2 SVGIG (reference sequence). CDR3 size: 16 residues. CDR3 nucleotide sequence: TGTGCCTGGAGTGTATGGGATAGGGGGCCTTCCTACGAGCAGTACTTC. Its protein is CAWSVWDRGPSYEQYF.

The J gene is TRBJ1-4, the V gene TRBV2; a possible D gene is TRBD1 (5 bases). Germline V gives CDR1 SNHLY, CDR2 FYNNEI. Trimming removed 8 bases at V and 7 bases at J, with 26 bases between. This CDR3 region has 17 residues. CDR3 region: CASVGLARASGGEKLFF. Here the CDR3 DNA reads TGTGCCAGCGTGGGGTTGGCCAGGGCTTCTGGAGGTGAAAAACTGTTTTTT.

This clone was recorded once. The V and J genes are TRBV6-5 and TRBJ1-1; TRBD1 might be the D (6 bases). V gave up 5 bases and J gave up 7 bases, with 11 bases separating them. CDR1 is MNHEY, CDR2 SVGAGI, per germline. This CDR3 is 12 amino acids long. The CDR3 DNA reads TGTGCCAGCAGTCGGGGGGCGGATGAAGCTTTCTTT. This encodes CASSRGADEAFF.

V and J are TRBV5-1 and TRBJ1-4; D is unclear. Germline V lookup: CDR1 SGHRS, CDR2 YFSETQ. The CDR3 covers 14 residues. Trimming left V 2 bases short and J 3 bases short, with 8 bases between. CDR3 sequence (DNA): TGCGCCAGCAGCTTCACAAACTCTAATGAAAAACTGTTTTTT. This sequence encodes CASSFTNSNEKLFF. Together with reference TRBV5-1 and TRBJ1-4, the CDR3 gives the full variable domain: KAGVTQTPRYLIKTRGQQVTLSCSPISGHRSVSWYQQTPGQGLQFLFEYFSETQRNKGNFPGRFSGRQFSNSRSEMNVSTLELGDSALYLCASSFTNSNEKLFFGSGTQLSVL.

This rearrangement joins TRBV30 to TRBJ2-4; a possible D gene is TRBD2 (5 bases). Germline V CDR1 and CDR2: GTSNPN, SVGIG (reference sequence). There are 17 residues in the CDR3. Deletions cut 0 bases from V and 0 bases from J, with 15 bases between. The CDR3, as DNA: TGTGCCTGGAGTGTCCTAGGAAGGGAGCTAGCCAAAAACATTCAGTACTTC. Translating gives CAWSVLGRELAKNIQYF. The full variable domain, rest sourced from reference TRBV30 and TRBJ2-4, is SQTIHQWPATLVQPVGSPLSLECTVEGTSNPNLYWYRQAAGRGLQLLFYSVGIGQISSEVPQNLSASRPQDRQFILSSKKLLLSDSGFYLCAWSVLGRELAKNIQYFGAGTRLSVL.

This clone was counted between two and nine times. This chain connects TRBV11-3 to TRBJ2-7; D is unclear. The germline V gene encodes CDR1 SGHNT and CDR2 YENEEA. The V gene lost 1 base and the J gene lost 0 bases, with 7 bases spanning the gap. The CDR3 is 14 residues long. The CDR3 here is CASSLGPSSYEQYF. The CDR3 bases are TGTGCCAGCAGCTTAGGACCGAGCTCCTACGAGCAGTACTTC.

This clone was recorded once. The chain combines TRBV18 with TRBJ1-4, with D tentatively TRBD1 (6 bases). This CDR3 contains 14 residues. Germline CDR1 and CDR2: KGHSH and LQKENI. The V and J ends lost 6 bases and 12 bases respectively, with 20 bases between them. The CDR3 sequence is CASSRNSGVEELFF. CDR3 bases: TGTGCCAGCTCGCGAAATTCAGGGGTAGAAGAACTGTTTTTT. Drawing the rest from reference TRBV18 and TRBJ1-4, the complete variable domain is NAGVMQNPRHLVRRRGQEARLRCSPMKGHSHVYWYRQLPEEGLKFMVYLQKENIIDESGMPKERFSAEFPKEGPSILRIQQVVRGDSAAYFCASSRNSGVEELFFGSGTQLSVL.

The V call is TRBV30, the J call TRBJ2-2; tentatively, D is TRBD1 (6 bases). Deletions cut 4 bases from V and 8 bases from J, with 8 bases between. This CDR3 contains 11 residues. Germline V gene lookup returns CDR1 GTSNPN and CDR2 SVGIG (reference sequence). The CDR3 nucleotides read TGTGCCTGGACCCAGGGGGGGGAGCTGTTTTTT. Amino acid sequence: CAWTQGGELFF.

The chain is built from TRBV9 and TRBJ1-3, with D possibly matching TRBD1 (5 bases). Trimming stripped 4 bases from V and 4 bases from J, with 15 bases between. The germline V gene encodes CDR1 SGDLS and CDR2 YYNGEE. The CDR3 loop spans 15 amino acids. CDR3 protein: CASSPLGDAGNTIYF. The CDR3 DNA reads TGTGCCAGCAGCCCCCTCGGGGACGCCGGAAACACCATATATTTT.

The gene calls are TRBV27 and TRBJ2-5; tentatively, D is TRBD1 (5 bases). In germline, CDR1 is MNHEY, CDR2 SMNVEV (reference sequence). The CDR3 has 13 amino acids. Trimming removed 2 bases from V and 7 bases from J, with 11 bases in between. The CDR3 nucleotides are TGTGCCAGCAGTTTACAGGGTTCAGGGACCCAGTACTTC. Translation: CASSLQGSGTQYF.

The rearrangement joins TRBV9 to TRBJ2-3; 12 bases match TRBD2. Germline V CDR1 and CDR2: SGDLS, YYNGEE. The CDR3 runs 15 residues. V shed 4 bases and J 6 bases; nucleotides not matched to a gene: 6. CDR3 loop: CASSTGTSGRDTQYF. DNA of the CDR3: TGTGCCAGCAGCACCGGGACTAGCGGGCGGGATACGCAGTATTTT.

The rearrangement uses TRBV29-1 and TRBJ2-1; 7 bases are a match to TRBD1. The V gene end was trimmed by 7 bases and the J gene end by 9 bases; junction bases not matched to a gene: 3. This CDR3 comprises 10 residues. The germline V gene has CDR1 SQVTM and CDR2 ANQGSEA. CDR3 DNA sequence: TGCAGCGGTAGGACAGGTGAGCAGTTCTTC. Translation gives CSGRTGEQFF.